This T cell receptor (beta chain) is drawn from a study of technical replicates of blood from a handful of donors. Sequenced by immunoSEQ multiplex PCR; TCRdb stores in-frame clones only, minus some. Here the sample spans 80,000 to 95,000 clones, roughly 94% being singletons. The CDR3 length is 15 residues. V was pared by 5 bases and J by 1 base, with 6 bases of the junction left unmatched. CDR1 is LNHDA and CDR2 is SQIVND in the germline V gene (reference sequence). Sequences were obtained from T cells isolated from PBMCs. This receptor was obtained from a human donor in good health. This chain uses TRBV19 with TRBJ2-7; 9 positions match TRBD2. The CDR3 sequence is CASSLRAGGSYEQYF. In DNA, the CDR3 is TGTGCCAGTAGTCTGAGGGCGGGAGGGTCCTACGAGCAGTACTTC.